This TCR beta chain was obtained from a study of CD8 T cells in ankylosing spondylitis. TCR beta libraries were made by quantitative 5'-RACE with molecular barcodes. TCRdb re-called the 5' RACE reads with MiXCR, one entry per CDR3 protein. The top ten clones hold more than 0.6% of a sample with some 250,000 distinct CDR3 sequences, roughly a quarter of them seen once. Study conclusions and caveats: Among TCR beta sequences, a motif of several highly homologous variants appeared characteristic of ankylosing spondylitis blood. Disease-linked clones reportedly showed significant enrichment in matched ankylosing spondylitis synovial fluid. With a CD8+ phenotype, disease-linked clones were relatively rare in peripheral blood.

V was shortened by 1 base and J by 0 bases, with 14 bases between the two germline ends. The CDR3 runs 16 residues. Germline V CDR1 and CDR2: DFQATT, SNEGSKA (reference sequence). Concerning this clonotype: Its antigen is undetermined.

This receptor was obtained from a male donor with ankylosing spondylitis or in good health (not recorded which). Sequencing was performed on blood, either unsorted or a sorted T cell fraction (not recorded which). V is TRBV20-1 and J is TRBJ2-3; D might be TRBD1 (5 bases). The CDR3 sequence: CSARGGRPDSTDTQYF. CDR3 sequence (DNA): TGCAGTGCTAGAGGGGGCAGGCCCGATAGCACAGATACGCAGTATTTT.